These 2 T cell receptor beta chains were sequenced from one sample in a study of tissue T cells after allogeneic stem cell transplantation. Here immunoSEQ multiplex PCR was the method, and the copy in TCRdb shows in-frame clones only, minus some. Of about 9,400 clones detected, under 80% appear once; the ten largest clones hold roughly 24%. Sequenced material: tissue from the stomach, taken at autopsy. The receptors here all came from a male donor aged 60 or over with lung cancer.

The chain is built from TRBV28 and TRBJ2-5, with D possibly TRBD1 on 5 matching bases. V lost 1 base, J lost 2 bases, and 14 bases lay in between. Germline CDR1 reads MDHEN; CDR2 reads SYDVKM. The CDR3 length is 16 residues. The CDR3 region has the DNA TGTGCCAGCAGTTTATCCCCAGGGTGGAAACAAGAGACCCAGTACTTC. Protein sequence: CASSLSPGWKQETQYF.

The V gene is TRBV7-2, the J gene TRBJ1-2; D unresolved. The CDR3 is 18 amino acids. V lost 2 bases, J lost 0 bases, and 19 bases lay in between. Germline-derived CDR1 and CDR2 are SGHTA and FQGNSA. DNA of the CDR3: TGTGCCAGCAGCTTAAACCTTCCGGATGGTATCGCTAACTATGGCTACACCTTC. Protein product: CASSLNLPDGIANYGYTF.